These 15 T cell receptor beta chains came from one sample sequenced in a study of a mutant IDH1 vaccine in newly diagnosed glioma. Antigens for these TCRs are unknown. The time point denotes: week 5, during vaccination. It was 300 ug of mutant IDH1 20-mer peptide that made up each vaccine dose, given with topical imiquimod. TCRdb's copy holds only in-frame clones and misses some; the assay was immunoSEQ multiplex PCR. The sample has roughly 42,000 clones, roughly 88% seen once; the top ten hold around 1.8%. Sequenced material: PBMCs, taken from a glioma patient whose treatment included an IDH1 peptide vaccine. The receptor set was obtained from a man aged 40-50 years with glioma.

The chain combines TRBV6-1 with TRBJ1-5; 7 bases map to TRBD1. V dropped 3 bases and J dropped 5; count of bases not matched to a gene: 10. CDR1 is MNHNS and CDR2 is SASEGT in the germline V gene. The CDR3 has 16 amino acids. The DNA for the CDR3 is TGTGCCAGCAGTGAGACAGGGCGGGCCCCCTATCAGCCCCAGCATTTT. Its protein is CASSETGRAPYQPQHF.

To note about this clone: Germline is not matched at one junction end, which may reflect a read error. V usage is TRBV6-5 and J usage is TRBJ1-2, with D tentatively TRBD1 (6 bases). This CDR3 spans 16 amino acids. Germline CDR1 reads MNHEY; CDR2 reads SVGAGI. CDR3 DNA sequence: TGTGCCAGCAGTTCAACGACAGGTCGAGGGGACTATGGCTACGCCTTC. Translated, it gives CASSSTTGRGDYGYAF.

About this clone itself: Its ends do not fully match the called genes, so a read error is possible. This chain joins TRBV19 and TRBJ2-3; D remains ambiguous. This CDR3 has 12 residues. Germline CDR1 reads LNHDA; CDR2 reads SQIVND (reference sequence). The CDR3 nucleotides are TGTGCCAGTAGTTTAGAACAGAATACGCAGTATTTT. Translated, it gives CASSLEQNTQYF.

Regarding this clone: One junction end disagrees with the germline gene, perhaps due to a read error. The V call is TRBV6-6, the J call TRBJ2-4; 11 positions agree with TRBD2. Germline values: CDR1 MNHNY, CDR2 SVGAGI (reference sequence). This CDR3 has 14 amino acids. CDR3 in DNA: TGTGCCAGCAGTTACCCGGCCGGGACTAGCGGACCTTCCTTC. Translating it yields CASSYPAGTSGPSF.

The rearrangement links TRBV11-1 to TRBJ1-2; D remains ambiguous. Germline V CDR1 and CDR2: SGHAT, FQDESV (reference sequence). The CDR3 is made up of 16 amino acids. Trimming pared 5 bases from V and 3 bases from J, leaving 19 bases between. Written as DNA, the CDR3 is TGTGCCAGCAGCCGTCGGTTCCAGAAATCAGACTATGGCTACACCTTC. Encoded protein: CASSRRFQKSDYGYTF.

The chain is built from TRBV6-6 and TRBJ2-4; no reliable D call. The CDR3 is 14 amino acids. Trimming stripped 0 bases from V and 7 bases from J, with 10 bases between. Germline CDR1 and CDR2: MNHNY and SVGAGI (reference sequence). The CDR3 DNA reads as TGTGCCAGCAGTTACTCTACTGCAGACAACATTCAGTACTTC. Its protein is CASSYSTADNIQYF.

The chain joins TRBV4-2 to TRBJ2-5; unclear D gene. V shed 4 bases and J shed 5 bases, with 20 bases lying between them. This CDR3 is 16 amino acids long. Germline CDR1 is LGHNA and CDR2 is YNFKEQ. The CDR3 protein is CASSRTEWSQVETQYF. The CDR3 region has the DNA TGTGCCAGCAGCCGAACTGAGTGGTCGCAGGTCGAGACCCAGTACTTC.

The rearrangement links TRBV5-4 to TRBJ2-5; D is ambiguous. V was shortened by 0 bases and J by 5 bases, with 8 bases between the two germline ends. The CDR3 has 13 amino acids. Per germline, CDR1 SGHNT and CDR2 YYREEE (reference sequence). The CDR3 DNA reads as TGTGCCAGCAGCTTGGAGGCCTCGGAGACCCAGTACTTC. Residues: CASSLEASETQYF.

The chain carries TRBV11-3 and TRBJ2-7; 11 bases match TRBD1. The CDR3 spans 15 residues. The germline gives CDR1 SGHNT, CDR2 YENEEA. Losses at the gene ends were 3 bases for V and 0 bases for J; bases not matched to a gene: 1. In DNA, the CDR3 is TGTGCCAGCAGCTTGGGACAGGGGGGCTCCTACGAGCAGTACTTC. It translates to CASSLGQGGSYEQYF.

The CDR3 DNA reads TGTGCCAGCAGTTCCCGACTATCTGATACGCAGTATTTT. The encoded protein is CASSSRLSDTQYF. This sequence joins TRBV27 and TRBJ2-3; TRBD2 might be the D (5 bases). The germline gives CDR1 MNHEY, CDR2 SMNVEV (reference sequence). Trimming took off 4 bases at V and 6 bases at J, with 11 bases between the two ends. This CDR3 comprises 13 residues.

This clone has more than one count but fewer than ten. V usage is TRBV7-3 and J usage is TRBJ2-1; 14 bases line up with TRBD2. The CDR3 extends over 14 amino acids. V was pared by 1 base and J by 13 bases, with 3 bases of the junction left unmatched. The germline gives CDR1 SGHTA, CDR2 FQGTGA. Here the CDR3 reads CASSLKGTSGRQFF. In DNA, the CDR3 is TGTGCCAGCAGCTTAAAGGGGACTAGCGGGAGACAGTTCTTC. The entire variable domain, with the rest obtained from reference TRBV7-3 and TRBJ2-1, is as follows: GAGVSQTPSNKVTEKGKYVELRCDPISGHTALYWYRQSLGQGPEFLIYFQGTGAADDSGLPNDRFFAVRPEGSVSTLKIQRTERGDSAVYLCASSLKGTSGRQFFGPGTRLTVL.

The rearrangement links TRBV27 to TRBJ2-3, with D maybe TRBD1 (6 bases). The CDR3 length is 15 residues. Germline CDR1 MNHEY, CDR2 SMNVEV (reference sequence). V was clipped by 6 bases and J by 3 bases, with 16 bases between them. In nucleotides, the CDR3 is TGTGCCAGCAGCCCCTCAGGGGCATTTACAGATACGCAGTATTTT. Translated: CASSPSGAFTDTQYF.

J is TRBJ2-5 and V is TRBV5-1; perhaps TRBD1 as D (8 bases). CDR3 length: 15 amino acids. The V gene's germline CDR1 is SGHRS and CDR2 YFSETQ. V lost 4 bases and J 3 bases, leaving 16 bases between the germline ends. DNA for the CDR3: TGCGCCAGCAGCATACAACAGGGGGGGGAAGAGACCCAGTACTTC. This translates into CASSIQQGGEETQYF.

This clone occurred once. The V gene is TRBV7-3, the J gene TRBJ2-1, with D perhaps TRBD2 (5 bases). The CDR3 loop spans 17 amino acids. Trimming shortened V by 3 bases and J by 0 bases, and 15 bases separated the two germline ends. Germline-derived CDR1 and CDR2 are SGHTA and FQGTGA. The CDR3 reads CASSFIGGSPSYNEQFF. In DNA form, the CDR3 reads TGTGCCAGCAGCTTTATTGGTGGGAGTCCCTCCTACAATGAGCAGTTCTTC.

V is TRBV6-5 and J is TRBJ1-1; D ambiguous. The CDR3 covers 13 residues. Per the germline V gene, CDR1 is MNHEY and CDR2 is SVGAGI. Trimming shortened V by 6 bases and J by 5 bases, and 13 bases separated the two germline ends. This chain's CDR3 is CASSPAGVTEAFF. The CDR3 region has the DNA TGTGCCAGCAGCCCGGCCGGCGTAACTGAAGCTTTCTTT.